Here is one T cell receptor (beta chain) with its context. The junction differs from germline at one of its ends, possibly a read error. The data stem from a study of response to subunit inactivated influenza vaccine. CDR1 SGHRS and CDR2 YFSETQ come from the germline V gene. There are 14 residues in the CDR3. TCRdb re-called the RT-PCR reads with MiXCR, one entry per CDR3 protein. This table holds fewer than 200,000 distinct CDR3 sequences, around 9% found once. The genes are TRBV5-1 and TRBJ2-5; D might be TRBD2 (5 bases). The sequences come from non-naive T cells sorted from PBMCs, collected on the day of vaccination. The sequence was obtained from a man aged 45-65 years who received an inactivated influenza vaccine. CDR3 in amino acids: CGSSLRLHRGTQYF. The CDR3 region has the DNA TGCGGCAGCAGCTTGAGACTCCACCGGGGGACCCAGTACTTC.